The 8 T cell receptor beta chains in this list originate from one sample, sequenced in a study of T cells after yellow fever vaccination. One entry per CDR3 protein, called by TCRdb with MiXCR from the 5' RACE reads. The sample holds 300,000 to 400,000 distinct CDR3 sequences; 7% to 9% are singletons and the top ten take 15% to 20%. Sequenced material: PBMCs, taken approximately 40 days after the first yellow fever vaccination. These receptors were obtained from a young man who received the YFV17D yellow fever vaccine.

The table lists this clonotype with many counts. The chain recombines TRBV24-1 with TRBJ2-1; TRBD1 agrees at 10 bases. The CDR3 runs 15 residues. Germline CDR1 and CDR2: KGHDR and SFDVKD. V gave up 4 bases and J gave up 8 bases; unmatched junction bases: 7. The CDR3 here is CATSDRGQGMDEQFF. In DNA form, the CDR3 reads TGTGCCACCAGTGACCGGGGACAGGGGATGGATGAGCAGTTCTTC.

The rearrangement uses TRBV27 and TRBJ2-7; 7 nucleotides line up with TRBD1. Trimming cost V 4 bases and J 6 bases; bases outside gene matches: 6. CDR1 and CDR2 from the germline V gene are MNHEY and SMNVEV (reference sequence). The CDR3 runs to 13 residues. In DNA, the CDR3 is TGTGCCAGCAGTTACGCAGGGGGTGCCGAGCAGTACGTC. Translation: CASSYAGGAEQYV.

This clonotype was seen ten or more times. The genes are TRBV5-1 and TRBJ2-1, with TRBD2 matching 7 bases. Germline V gives CDR1 SGHRS, CDR2 YFSETQ. The CDR3 is 16 residues long. V shed 1 base, J shed 0 bases, and the junction held 4 bases outside the gene matches. The CDR3 DNA sequence: TGCGCCAGCAGCTTGAGCGGGGCCAGCTCCTACAATGAGCAGTTCTTC. It yields the protein CASSLSGASSYNEQFF.

Only a few counts were recorded for this clonotype. The chain uses TRBV20-1 and TRBJ1-5, with D possibly matching TRBD1 (6 bases). Deletions cut 0 bases from V and 7 bases from J, with 10 bases between. This CDR3 region has 13 residues. Germline CDR1 reads DFQATT; CDR2 reads SNEGSKA (reference sequence). CDR3 loop: CSAREQGQQPQHF. DNA of the CDR3: TGCAGTGCTAGAGAACAGGGTCAACAGCCCCAGCATTTT.

The chain combines TRBV28 with TRBJ2-7, with D possibly called TRBD1 or TRBD2 (5 bases each). Germline CDR1 and CDR2: MDHEN and SYDVKM. The CDR3 totals 16 residues. The germline V and J ends were trimmed by 2 bases and 3 bases, with 17 bases remaining between them. CDR3 sequence reads: CASSLTWGRGDYEQYV. The DNA of the CDR3 is TGTGCCAGCAGTTTAACGTGGGGTAGAGGGGACTACGAGCAGTACGTC.

This chain connects TRBV4-2 to TRBJ1-2; 9 positions agree with TRBD1. The junction had 13 bases not matched to a gene; V was cut back by 1 base and J by 7 bases. The CDR3 is 17 residues long. In germline, CDR1 is LGHNA, CDR2 YNFKEQ. CDR3 loop: CASSQGAGGTGFLGYTF. The CDR3 nucleotides are TGTGCCAGCAGCCAAGGGGCTGGGGGGACAGGGTTCCTTGGCTACACCTTC.

The V call is TRBV5-6, the J call TRBJ1-1; D uncertain. The CDR3 runs to 14 residues. Germline lookup yields CDR1 SGHDT and CDR2 YYEEEE. The V end was cut by 0 bases, the J end by 1 base, with 7 bases between. The CDR3 spells CASSLGWQNTEAFF. The CDR3 region has the DNA TGTGCCAGCAGCTTGGGTTGGCAGAACACTGAAGCTTTCTTT.

This clonotype came up a few times. This chain links TRBV30 with TRBJ1-4; D not resolved. The germline gives CDR1 GTSNPN, CDR2 SVGIG (reference sequence). The CDR3 is 13 residues long. Trimming removed 2 bases from V and 8 bases from J, with 12 bases in between. CDR3 region: CAWSKGYGEKLFF. In DNA form, the CDR3 reads TGTGCCTGGAGTAAAGGGTACGGCGAAAAACTGTTTTTT.